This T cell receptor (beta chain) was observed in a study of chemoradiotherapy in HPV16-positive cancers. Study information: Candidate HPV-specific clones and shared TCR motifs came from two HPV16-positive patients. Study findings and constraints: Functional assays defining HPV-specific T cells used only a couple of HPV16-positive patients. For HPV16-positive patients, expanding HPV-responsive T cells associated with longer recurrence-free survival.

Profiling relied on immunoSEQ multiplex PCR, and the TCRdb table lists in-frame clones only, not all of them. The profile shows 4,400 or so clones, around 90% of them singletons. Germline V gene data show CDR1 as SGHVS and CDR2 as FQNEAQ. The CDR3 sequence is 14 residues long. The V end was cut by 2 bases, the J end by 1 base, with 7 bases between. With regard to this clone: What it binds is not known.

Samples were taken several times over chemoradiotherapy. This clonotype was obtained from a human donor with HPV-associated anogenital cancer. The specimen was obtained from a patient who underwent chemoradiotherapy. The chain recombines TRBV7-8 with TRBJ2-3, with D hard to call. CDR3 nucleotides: TGTGCCAGCAGCTTACGACCAGGCACAGATACGCAGTATTTT. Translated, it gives CASSLRPGTDTQYF. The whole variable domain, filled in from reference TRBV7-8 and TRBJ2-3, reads GAGVSQSPRYKVAKRGQDVALRCDPISGHVSLFWYQQALGQGPEFLTYFQNEAQLDKSGLPSDRFFAERPEGSVSTLKIQRTQQEDSAVYLCASSLRPGTDTQYFGPGTRLTVL.